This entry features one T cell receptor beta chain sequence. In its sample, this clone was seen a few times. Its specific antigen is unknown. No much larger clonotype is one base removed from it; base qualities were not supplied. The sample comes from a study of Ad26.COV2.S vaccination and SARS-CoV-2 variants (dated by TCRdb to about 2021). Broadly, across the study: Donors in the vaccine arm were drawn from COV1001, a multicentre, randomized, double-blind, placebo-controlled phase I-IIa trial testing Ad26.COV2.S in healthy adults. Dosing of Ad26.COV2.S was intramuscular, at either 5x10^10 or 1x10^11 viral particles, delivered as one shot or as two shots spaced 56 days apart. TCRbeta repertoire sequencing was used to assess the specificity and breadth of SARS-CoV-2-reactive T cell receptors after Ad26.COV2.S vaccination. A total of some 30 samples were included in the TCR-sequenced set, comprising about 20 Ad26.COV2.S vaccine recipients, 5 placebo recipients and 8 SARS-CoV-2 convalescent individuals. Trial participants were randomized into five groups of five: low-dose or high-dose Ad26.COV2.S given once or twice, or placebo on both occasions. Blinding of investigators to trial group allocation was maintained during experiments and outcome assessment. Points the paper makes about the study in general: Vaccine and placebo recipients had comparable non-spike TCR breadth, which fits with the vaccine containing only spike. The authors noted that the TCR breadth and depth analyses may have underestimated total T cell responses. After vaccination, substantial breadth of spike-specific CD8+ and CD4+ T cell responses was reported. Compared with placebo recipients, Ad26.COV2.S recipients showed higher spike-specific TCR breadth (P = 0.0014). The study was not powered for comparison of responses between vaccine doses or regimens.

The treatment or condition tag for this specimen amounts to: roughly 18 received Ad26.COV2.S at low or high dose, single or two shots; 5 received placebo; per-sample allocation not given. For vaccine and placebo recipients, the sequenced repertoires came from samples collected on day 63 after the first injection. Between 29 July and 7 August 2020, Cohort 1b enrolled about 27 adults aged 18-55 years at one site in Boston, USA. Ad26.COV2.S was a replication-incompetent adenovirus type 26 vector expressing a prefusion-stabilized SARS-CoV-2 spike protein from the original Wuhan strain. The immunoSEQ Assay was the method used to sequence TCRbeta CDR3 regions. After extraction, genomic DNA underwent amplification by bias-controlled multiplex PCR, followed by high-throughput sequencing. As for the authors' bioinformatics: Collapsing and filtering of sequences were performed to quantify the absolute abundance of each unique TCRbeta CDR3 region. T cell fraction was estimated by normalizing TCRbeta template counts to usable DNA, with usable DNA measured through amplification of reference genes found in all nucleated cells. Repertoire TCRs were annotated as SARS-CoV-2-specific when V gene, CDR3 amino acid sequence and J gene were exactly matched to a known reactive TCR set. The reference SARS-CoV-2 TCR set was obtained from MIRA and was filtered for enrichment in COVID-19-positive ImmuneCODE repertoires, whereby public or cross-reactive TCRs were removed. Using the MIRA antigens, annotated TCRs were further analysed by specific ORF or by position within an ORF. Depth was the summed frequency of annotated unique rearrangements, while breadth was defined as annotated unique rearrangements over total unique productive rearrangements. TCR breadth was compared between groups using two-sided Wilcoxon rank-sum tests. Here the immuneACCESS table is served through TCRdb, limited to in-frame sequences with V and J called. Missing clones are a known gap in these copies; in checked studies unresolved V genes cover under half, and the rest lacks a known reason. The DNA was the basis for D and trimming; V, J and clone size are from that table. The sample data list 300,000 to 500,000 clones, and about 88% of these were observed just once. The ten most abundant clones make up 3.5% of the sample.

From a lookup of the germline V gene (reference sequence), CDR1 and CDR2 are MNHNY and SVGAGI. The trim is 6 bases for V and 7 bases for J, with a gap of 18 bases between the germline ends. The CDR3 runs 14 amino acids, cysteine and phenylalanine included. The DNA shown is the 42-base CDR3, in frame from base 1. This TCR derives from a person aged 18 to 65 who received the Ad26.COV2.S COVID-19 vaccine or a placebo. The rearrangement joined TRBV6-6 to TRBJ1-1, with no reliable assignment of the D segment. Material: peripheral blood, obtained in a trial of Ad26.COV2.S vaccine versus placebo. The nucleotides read TGTGCCAGCAGACAACTAGAGGGTAGGCTTGAAGCTTTCTTT. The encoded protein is CASRQLEGRLEAFF.